Only a few counts were recorded for the clone carrying this T cell receptor beta chain. The data derive from a study of blood T cell repertoires in COVID-19. Trimming took 6 bases from V and 1 from J; bases not matched to a gene: 2. CDR3 length equals 13 residues. TCRdb's table, derived via immunoSEQ multiplex PCR, lists solely in-frame clones and lacks some. The sample has 200,000 to 300,000 clones, 82% seen once. V and J are TRBV12-3 or TRBV12-4 and TRBJ1-1; 7 nucleotides agree with TRBD1. The sample was peripheral blood. This TCR came from a woman aged 60-70 years with active or convalescent COVID-19. The CDR3 reads CASRTGRNTEAFF. In DNA form, the CDR3 reads TGTGCCAGCAGGACAGGGAGGAACACTGAAGCTTTCTTT.